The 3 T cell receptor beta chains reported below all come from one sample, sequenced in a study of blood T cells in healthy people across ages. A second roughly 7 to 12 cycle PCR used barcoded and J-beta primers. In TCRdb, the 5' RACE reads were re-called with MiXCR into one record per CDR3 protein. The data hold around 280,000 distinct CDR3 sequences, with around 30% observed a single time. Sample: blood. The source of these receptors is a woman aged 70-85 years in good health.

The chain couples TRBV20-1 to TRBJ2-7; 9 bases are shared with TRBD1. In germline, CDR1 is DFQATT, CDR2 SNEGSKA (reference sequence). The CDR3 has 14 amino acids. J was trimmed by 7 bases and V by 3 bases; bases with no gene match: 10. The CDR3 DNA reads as TGCAGTGCTAGTTGGACAGGGGAGAGAGGGGAGCAGTACTTC. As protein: CSASWTGERGEQYF.

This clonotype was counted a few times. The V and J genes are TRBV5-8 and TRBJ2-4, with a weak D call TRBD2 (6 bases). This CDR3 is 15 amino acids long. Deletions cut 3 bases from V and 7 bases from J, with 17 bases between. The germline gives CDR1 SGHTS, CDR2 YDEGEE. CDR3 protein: CASSSQGSGPNIQYF. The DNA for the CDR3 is TGTGCCAGCAGCTCCCAAGGTAGCGGACCGAACATTCAGTACTTC.

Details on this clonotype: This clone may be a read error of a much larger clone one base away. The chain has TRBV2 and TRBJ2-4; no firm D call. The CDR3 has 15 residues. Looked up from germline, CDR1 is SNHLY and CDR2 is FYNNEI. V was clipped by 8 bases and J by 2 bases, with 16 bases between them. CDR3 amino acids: CASGTSERPKNIQYF. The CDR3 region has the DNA TGTGCCAGCGGTACCAGCGAGCGACCCAAAAACATTCAGTACTTC.